This record concerns one T cell receptor beta chain sequence. Its cognate antigen has yet to be identified. Base qualities are not provided; no much larger clone lies one nucleotide away. Participants in the prospective study were aged about 18 to 95 years, lived in more than 20 United States geographic areas, and enrolled through a virtual design. To assign participants to cohorts, the prospective study relied on clinical history that participants themselves reported in a screening survey and a study questionnaire. For ImmuneRACE Cohort 3, a participant was defined as recovered based on two consecutive negative NP/OP PCR tests, clearance by a healthcare professional, or resolution of symptoms. In the prospective study, whole blood, serum and a nasopharyngeal or oropharyngeal swab were collected from each participant by mobile phlebotomists. Over a 2-month period, participants in the prospective study had the option of providing additional blood draws and questionnaires. Blood samples from the prospective study were shipped frozen or at room temperature prior to DNA extraction.

TCRbeta CDR3 regions were amplified from genomic DNA using the immunoSEQ Assay, a bias-controlled multiplex PCR. The authors processed their data as follows. Within the assay, amplification of reference gene primers was used to estimate how many nucleated cells each sample contained. To quantify the absolute abundance of each unique TCRbeta CDR3 rearrangement, sequence reads were collapsed and filtered. Productive Simpson clonality was computed per sample as the square root of Simpson's diversity index over productive rearrangements. The table was pulled from immuneACCESS by TCRdb, which kept in-frame rearrangements only. Such tables lose some clones; where checked, under half of the loss comes from unresolved V genes, and the rest has no known cause. That table furnishes V, J and clone size, whereas the DNA furnished D and trimming. The table for this sample lists more than 200,000 clones; around nine tenths of them were counted only once. Jointly, the top ten make up over 1.5% of the sample.

The sample originates from a study of blood T cell repertoires in COVID-19 (dated by TCRdb to about 2020). Concerning the study at large: Samples from collaborators originated in the United States, Italy and Spain and spanned both the acute and convalescent phases of COVID-19. The material from the prospective study consisted of cDNA or gDNA derived from T cells, B-cell-depleted T cells, or PBMCs. Subjects who had been exposed to COVID-19, were actively infected with it, or had recovered from it provided the deeply sampled blood TCRbeta repertoires that made up the dataset. The repertoires were released in a freely available public database meant as a resource for research on the immune response to SARS-CoV-2. The samples were drawn from two sources: the first 160 participants of the ongoing ImmuneRACE study, and 950 to 1,500 subjects contributed by 6 global collaborators. Sample metadata almost always included a de-identified subject ID, COVID-19 status, age in years and sex. Where available, HLA class I and class II types were obtained from metadata supplied by the sample provider rather than from assay-based typing. What the study reported, not specific to this receptor: Clinical and demographic metadata were provided uncurated, with the amount varying by source and participant.

This clonotype was sampled from a woman between 18 and 29 years old who had recovered from COVID-19. What was sequenced was PBMCs or T cells enriched from blood (not recorded which).

For the CDR3, the sequence is CASSFQNEQFF. The sequenced DNA: TGTGCCAGCAGCTTCCAAAATGAGCAGTTCTTC. In this chain, TRBV7-2 is recombined with TRBJ2-1; no D gene is confidently identified. Trimming at the junction amounts to 3 bases on V and 7 bases on J, and the germline ends lie 4 bases apart. The CDR3, from cysteine to phenylalanine, totals 11 residues. The entry retains the CDR3 DNA only, 33 bases that are in frame from base 1. The germline V gene sets CDR1 to SGHTA and CDR2 to FQGNSA.